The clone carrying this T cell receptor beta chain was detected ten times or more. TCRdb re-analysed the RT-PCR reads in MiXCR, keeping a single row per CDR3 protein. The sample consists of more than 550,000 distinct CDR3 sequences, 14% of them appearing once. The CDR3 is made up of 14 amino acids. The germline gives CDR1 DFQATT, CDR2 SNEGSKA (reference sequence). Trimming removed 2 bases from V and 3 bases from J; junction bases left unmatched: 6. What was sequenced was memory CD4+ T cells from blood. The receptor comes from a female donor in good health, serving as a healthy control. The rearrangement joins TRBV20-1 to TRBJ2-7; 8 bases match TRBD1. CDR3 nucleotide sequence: TGCAGTGCTAGATCCGGACAGGGCTACTACGAGCAGTACTTC. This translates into CSARSGQGYYEQYF.